This T cell receptor beta chain is from a study of blood T cell repertoires in COVID-19. Study-wide context: Sample material is recorded as cDNA or gDNA derived from T cells, B-cell-depleted T cells, or PBMCs.

This clone was observed a handful of times. The repertoire was sequenced with immunoSEQ multiplex PCR; TCRdb's copy has only in-frame clones and lacks some. The sample has roughly 150,000 clones, 85% seen once. The germline CDR1 and CDR2 sequences are LNHDA and SQIVND (reference sequence). Trimming cost V 4 bases and J 8 bases; bases outside gene matches: 12. CDR3 length: 15 amino acids. Those enrolled in Seattle joined during active infection and were followed longitudinally afterward. The sample comprised peripheral blood. The sequence derives from a woman over 75 with COVID-19, enrolled during active disease. The gene calls are TRBV19 and TRBJ1-1; 8 bases align to TRBD1. The CDR3 DNA reads as TGTGCCAGTAGTAAAGACAGGGGTCGCCTCATAGAAGCTTTCTTT. Its translation is CASSKDRGRLIEAFF.